The clone carrying this T cell receptor beta chain was seen more than once but under ten times. What it binds is unknown. These data come from a study of siplizumab effects on memory and regulatory T cells. Study-wide points: Most alloreactive clones went unmapped to unstimulated subsets; only a minor fraction mapped. Mappable alloreactive CD4+ clones came from Treg cells more than 60% of the time on average with siplizumab, against under 30% in controls. Fewer alloreactive sequences mapped to unstimulated CD4+ memory cells under siplizumab.

Sequencing of each sample assayed around 10^5 TCR templates. The protocol was immunoSEQ multiplex PCR, while the TCRdb copy is restricted to in-frame clones and leaves out a portion. This table holds approximately 100,000 clones, 94% found once. This CDR3 is 15 amino acids long. Germline CDR1 reads SNHLY; CDR2 reads FYNNEI. V shed 2 bases and J 8 bases; nucleotides not matched to a gene: 5. The source is a human donor in good health. The chain carries TRBV2 and TRBJ2-1, with 11 bases fitting TRBD2. Sequences were obtained from Tregs sorted from blood. This CDR3 reads CASSERTSGLDEQFF. The CDR3 coding sequence is TGTGCCAGCAGTGAACGGACTAGCGGGCTTGATGAGCAGTTCTTC.